The 21 T cell receptor beta chains below come from one sample, sequenced in a study of CXCR3-negative and CXCR3-positive naive CD8 T cells. Study-level points and caveats: CXCR3-positive naive cells carried more hydrophobic TRB CDR3s than CXCR3-negative naive cells did.

TRB cDNA libraries were made by UMI-labeled 5' RACE. From the 5' RACE reads, TCRdb lists one entry per CDR3 protein and no DNA. Reported are tens of thousands of distinct CDR3 sequences; the ten largest clones contain less than 0.85%. Their target antigens are unknown. Sequences were obtained from naive CXCR3+ CD8+ T cells from blood. The subset was: CD45RO-CCR7+CD27+CD95- naive CD8+ T cells expressing CXCR3 (TNR3+). The receptors originated from a human donor in good health. Some clones in this sample may be carry-over from other donors' samples.

V gene TRBV5-1 combines with J gene TRBJ1-1; the TCRdb call, TRBD1, lacks DNA for checking. CDR1 is SGHRS, CDR2 YFSETQ, per germline. There are 16 residues in the CDR3. The CDR3 spells CASSLAPIGVVPEAFF.

The rearrangement joins TRBV14 to TRBJ1-2; the D call from TCRdb, TRBD1, cannot be confirmed without DNA. The CDR3 loop spans 16 amino acids. Germline V gives CDR1 SGHDN, CDR2 FVKESK. CDR3 region: CASTDIRLLGVIGYTF.

This sequence joins TRBV20-1 and TRBJ1-1; TCRdb's D call of TRBD1 is untestable without DNA. The CDR3 loop spans 15 amino acids. In germline, CDR1 is DFQATT, CDR2 SNEGSKA (reference sequence). CDR3 residues: CSGGTGRLGNTEAFF.

This rearrangement joins TRBV19 to TRBJ2-3; the D call from TCRdb, TRBD2, cannot be confirmed without DNA. Germline CDR1 reads LNHDA; CDR2 reads SQIVND (reference sequence). This CDR3 is built from 14 residues. This CDR3 is CASSPPQATDTQYF.

V and J are TRBV7-8 and TRBJ2-7; TCRdb lists TRBD1, though no DNA is available to test this call. Germline assignment: CDR1 SGHVS and CDR2 FQNEAQ. The CDR3 runs to 16 residues. CDR3 amino acids: CASSSLSGTGHYEQYF.

The V and J genes are TRBV28 and TRBJ1-5; checking the TCRdb D call of TRBD1 is not possible without DNA. From germline, CDR1 is MDHEN and CDR2 SYDVKM. CDR3 size: 17 residues. The CDR3 protein is CASSPQRATGVNQPQHF.

The CDR3 here is CSVTGTGLLNTEAFF. The chain uses TRBV29-1 and TRBJ1-1; TCRdb's D call of TRBD1 is untestable without DNA. The germline V gene encodes CDR1 SQVTM and CDR2 ANQGSEA. This CDR3 spans 15 amino acids.

The chain has TRBV20-1 and TRBJ1-2; the TCRdb call, TRBD1, lacks DNA for checking. Per the germline V gene, CDR1 is DFQATT and CDR2 is SNEGSKA (reference sequence). The CDR3 totals 13 residues. The CDR3 loop is CSARAGTGIGYTF.

This sequence joins TRBV3-1 and TRBJ2-1; TCRdb proposes TRBD1, but this gene call is untestable without DNA. Per germline, CDR1 LGHDT and CDR2 YNNKEL (reference sequence). The CDR3 contains 15 residues. The chain's CDR3 is CASSPRDRPYNEQFF.

The chain's CDR3 is CASSAEGRDYEQYF. The chain employs TRBV6-6 and TRBJ2-7; without DNA, the TCRdb call of TRBD1 cannot be checked. The CDR3 has 14 amino acids. CDR1 and CDR2 from the germline V gene are MNHNY and SVGAGI (reference sequence).

The chain is built from TRBV28 and TRBJ2-3; TCRdb gives TRBD2 as the D gene, but with no DNA this cannot be confirmed. This CDR3 is 19 amino acids long. CDR1 and CDR2 (germline): MDHEN, SYDVKM. CDR3 in amino acids: CASSLFAGGPPRDTDTQYF. The variable domain in full, with the rest retrieved from reference TRBV28 and TRBJ2-3, is DVKVTQSSRYLVKRTGEKVFLECVQDMDHENMFWYRQDPGLGLRLIYFSYDVKMKEKGDIPEGYSVSREKKERFSLILESASTNQTSMYLCASSLFAGGPPRDTDTQYFGPGTRLTVL.

The CDR3 region is CASSPAGTEAYEQYF. The V call is TRBV4-3, the J call TRBJ2-7; the TCRdb D gene call, TRBD1, has no DNA to confirm it. The CDR3 is 15 residues long. Germline V gives CDR1 LGHNA, CDR2 YSLEER.

This chain links TRBV4-1 with TRBJ2-3; the TCRdb call, TRBD2, lacks DNA for checking. Germline lookup yields CDR1 MGHRA and CDR2 YSYEKL. The CDR3 sequence is 15 residues long. This CDR3 reads CASRLLAGEPDTQYF.

The V gene is TRBV12-3 or TRBV12-4, the J gene TRBJ1-5; TCRdb selects TRBD1, and the lack of DNA leaves this call unchecked. This CDR3 is 15 amino acids long. The chain's CDR3 is CASSGGRGSNQPQHF.

The rearrangement joins TRBV28 to TRBJ2-2; TCRdb designates TRBD2, a call that cannot be tested without DNA. The germline gives CDR1 MDHEN, CDR2 SYDVKM. The length of the CDR3 is 16 residues. This CDR3 reads CASTLGGSYRTGELFF.

J is TRBJ2-5 and V is TRBV3-1; TCRdb calls TRBD1, which cannot be checked without DNA. Germline V gene data show CDR1 as LGHDT and CDR2 as YNNKEL (reference sequence). This CDR3 comprises 16 residues. The CDR3 sequence: CASSQSDRGDQETQYF.

V usage is TRBV4-1 and J usage is TRBJ2-3; absent DNA, TCRdb's TRBD1 call cannot be checked. Germline CDR1 is MGHRA and CDR2 is YSYEKL. There are 12 residues in the CDR3. The CDR3 sequence: CASSTPPGTQYF.

The J gene is TRBJ1-1, the V gene TRBV5-1. The V gene's germline CDR1 is SGHRS and CDR2 YFSETQ. The CDR3 extends over 16 amino acids. The CDR3 loop reads CASSLEEYTMNTEAFF.

The V gene is TRBV6-5, the J gene TRBJ2-5. The germline CDR1 and CDR2 sequences are MNHEY and SVGAGI. CDR3 length: 15 residues. CDR3 in amino acids: CASSYLGNTQETQYF.

V gene TRBV14 combines with J gene TRBJ2-5. The CDR3 length is 15 residues. Germline V gives CDR1 SGHDN, CDR2 FVKESK. CDR3 sequence reads: CASSQDSAHQETQYF.

The chain employs TRBV6-1 and TRBJ1-1; no DNA is available, so the TRBD1 call from TCRdb remains unchecked. Germline V gene sequence: CDR1 MNHNS, CDR2 SASEGT. The CDR3 has 15 amino acids. CDR3 region: CASSEGTGEGNEAFF.